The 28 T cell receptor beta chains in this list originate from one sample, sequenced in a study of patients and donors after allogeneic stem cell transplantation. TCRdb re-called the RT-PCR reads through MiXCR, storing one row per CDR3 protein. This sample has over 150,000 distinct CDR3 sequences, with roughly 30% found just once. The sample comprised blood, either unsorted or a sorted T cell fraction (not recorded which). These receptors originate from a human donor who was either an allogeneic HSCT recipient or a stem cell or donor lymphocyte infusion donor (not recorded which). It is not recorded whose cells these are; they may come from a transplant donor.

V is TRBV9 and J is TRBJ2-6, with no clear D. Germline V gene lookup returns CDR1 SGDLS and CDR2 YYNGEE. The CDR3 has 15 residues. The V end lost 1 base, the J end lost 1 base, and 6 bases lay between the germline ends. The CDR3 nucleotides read TGTGCCAGCAGCGTACTGGGTTCTGGGGCCAACGTCCTGACTTTC. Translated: CASSVLGSGANVLTF.

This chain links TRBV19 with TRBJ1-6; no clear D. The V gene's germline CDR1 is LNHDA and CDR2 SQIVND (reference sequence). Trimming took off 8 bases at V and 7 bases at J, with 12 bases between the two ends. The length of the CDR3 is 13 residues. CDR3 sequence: CASREFPNSPLHF. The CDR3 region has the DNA TGTGCCAGTCGGGAGTTCCCAAATTCACCCCTCCACTTT.

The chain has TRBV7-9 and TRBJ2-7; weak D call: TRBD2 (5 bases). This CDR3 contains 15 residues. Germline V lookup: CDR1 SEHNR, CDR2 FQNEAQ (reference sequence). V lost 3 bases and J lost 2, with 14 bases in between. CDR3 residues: CASSFPPGFTYEQYF. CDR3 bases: TGTGCCAGCAGCTTTCCCCCGGGGTTTACCTACGAGCAGTACTTC.

The CDR3 sequence: CASSIASGSYYNEQFF. DNA for the CDR3: TGTGCCAGTAGTATCGCCAGCGGGAGCTACTACAATGAGCAGTTCTTC. V usage is TRBV19 and J usage is TRBJ2-1, with 8 bases fitting TRBD2. Germline CDR1 and CDR2: LNHDA and SQIVND (reference sequence). There are 16 residues in the CDR3. The junction had 7 bases not matched to a gene; V was cut back by 3 bases and J by 3 bases.

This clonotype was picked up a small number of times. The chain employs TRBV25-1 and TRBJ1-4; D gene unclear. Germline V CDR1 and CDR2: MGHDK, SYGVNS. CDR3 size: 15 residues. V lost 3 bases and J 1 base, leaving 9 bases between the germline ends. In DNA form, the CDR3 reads TGTGCCAGCAGTGATCCGGCCGTAACTAATGAAAAACTGTTTTTT. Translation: CASSDPAVTNEKLFF.

The CDR3 DNA is TGCAGTGCCCCGGGACAGATCTATGGCTACACCTTC. The encoded protein is CSAPGQIYGYTF. This chain links TRBV20-1 with TRBJ1-2; 7 bases are a match to TRBD1. CDR1 is DFQATT and CDR2 is SNEGSKA in the germline V gene (reference sequence). The CDR3 totals 12 residues. V lost 6 bases and J lost 4; bases outside the gene matches: 5.

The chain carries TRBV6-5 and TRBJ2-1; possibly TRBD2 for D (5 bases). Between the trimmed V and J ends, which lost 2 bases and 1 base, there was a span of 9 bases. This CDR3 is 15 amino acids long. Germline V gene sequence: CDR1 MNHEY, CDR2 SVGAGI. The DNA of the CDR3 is TGTGCCAGCAGTTACCGGGGAAGTTCCTACAATGAGCAGTTCTTC. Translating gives CASSYRGSSYNEQFF.

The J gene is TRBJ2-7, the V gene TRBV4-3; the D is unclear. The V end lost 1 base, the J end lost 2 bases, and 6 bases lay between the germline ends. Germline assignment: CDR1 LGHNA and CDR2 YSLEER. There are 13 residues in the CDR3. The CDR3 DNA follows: TGCGCCAGCAGCCAAGGAGTAACCTACGAGCAGTACTTC. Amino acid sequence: CASSQGVTYEQYF.

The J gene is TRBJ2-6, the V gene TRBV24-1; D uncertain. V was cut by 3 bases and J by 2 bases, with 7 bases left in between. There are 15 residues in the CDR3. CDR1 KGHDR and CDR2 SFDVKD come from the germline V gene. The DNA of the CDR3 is TGTGCCACCAGTGATCAAGGAACTGGGGCCAACGTCCTGACTTTC. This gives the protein CATSDQGTGANVLTF.

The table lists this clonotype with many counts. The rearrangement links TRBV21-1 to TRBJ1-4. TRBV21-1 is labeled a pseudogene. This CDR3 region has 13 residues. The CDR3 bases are TGTGCCAGCAGCTTGAACTCGGATGAAAAACTGTTTTTT. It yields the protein CASSLNSDEKLFF.

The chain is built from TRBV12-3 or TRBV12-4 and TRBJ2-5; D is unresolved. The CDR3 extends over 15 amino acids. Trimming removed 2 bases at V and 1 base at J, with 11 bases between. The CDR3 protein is CASSLWGMGQETQYF. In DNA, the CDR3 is TGTGCCAGCAGTTTATGGGGAATGGGCCAAGAGACCCAGTACTTC.

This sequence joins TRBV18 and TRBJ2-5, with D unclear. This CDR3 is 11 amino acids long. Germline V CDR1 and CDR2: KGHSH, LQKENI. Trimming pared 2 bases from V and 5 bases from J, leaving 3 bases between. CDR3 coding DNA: TGTGCCAGCTCACCAATGGAGACCCAGTACTTC. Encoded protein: CASSPMETQYF.

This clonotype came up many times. Written as DNA, the CDR3 is TGCGCCAGCAGCAAGGACAGCATTCCGAACTATGGCTACACCTTC. Amino acid sequence: CASSKDSIPNYGYTF. The rearrangement joins TRBV5-1 to TRBJ1-2; maybe TRBD1 (6 bases). The CDR3 runs to 15 residues. The germline CDR1 and CDR2 sequences are SGHRS and YFSETQ. V was shortened by 4 bases and J by 2 bases, with 15 bases between the two germline ends.

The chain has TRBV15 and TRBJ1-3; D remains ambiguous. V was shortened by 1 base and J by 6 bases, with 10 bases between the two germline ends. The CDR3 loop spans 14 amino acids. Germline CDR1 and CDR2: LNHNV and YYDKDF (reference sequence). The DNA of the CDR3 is TGTGCCACCAGCAGAGGTCGGTCAGCAAACACCATATATTTT. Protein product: CATSRGRSANTIYF.

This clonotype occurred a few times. The CDR3 region has the DNA TGTGCCAGCAGTTCGGACAGGGCCACTGAAGCTTTCTTT. The encoded protein is CASSSDRATEAFF. The chain is built from TRBV7-2 and TRBJ1-1, with 8 bases matching TRBD1. Germline V gene lookup returns CDR1 SGHTA and CDR2 FQGNSA. The CDR3 runs to 13 residues. Losses at the gene ends were 6 bases for V and 4 bases for J; bases not matched to a gene: 4.

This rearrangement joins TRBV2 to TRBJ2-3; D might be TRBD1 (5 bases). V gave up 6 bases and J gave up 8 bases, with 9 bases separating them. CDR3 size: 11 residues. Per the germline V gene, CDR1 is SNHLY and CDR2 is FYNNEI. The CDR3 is CASSQGGTQYF. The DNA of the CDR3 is TGTGCCAGCAGCCAGGGCGGTACGCAGTATTTT. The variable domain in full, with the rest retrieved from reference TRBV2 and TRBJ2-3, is EPEVTQTPSHQVTQMGQEVILRCVPISNHLYFYWYRQILGQKVEFLVSFYNNEISEKSEIFDDQFSVERPDGSNFTLKIRSTKLEDSAMYFCASSQGGTQYFGPGTRLTVL.

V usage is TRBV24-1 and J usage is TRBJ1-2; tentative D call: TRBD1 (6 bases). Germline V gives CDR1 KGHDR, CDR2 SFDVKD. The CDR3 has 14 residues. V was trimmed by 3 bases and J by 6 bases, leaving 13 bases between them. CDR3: CATSDHREVHGYTF. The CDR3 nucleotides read TGTGCCACCAGTGATCACAGGGAAGTCCATGGCTACACCTTC.

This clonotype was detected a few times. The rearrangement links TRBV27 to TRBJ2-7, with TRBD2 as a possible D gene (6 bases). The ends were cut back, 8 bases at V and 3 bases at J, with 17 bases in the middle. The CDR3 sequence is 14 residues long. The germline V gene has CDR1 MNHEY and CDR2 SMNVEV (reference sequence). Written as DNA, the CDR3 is TGTGCCAGCCACCCGGAGGGCTCAATCTACGAGCAGTACTTC. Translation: CASHPEGSIYEQYF.

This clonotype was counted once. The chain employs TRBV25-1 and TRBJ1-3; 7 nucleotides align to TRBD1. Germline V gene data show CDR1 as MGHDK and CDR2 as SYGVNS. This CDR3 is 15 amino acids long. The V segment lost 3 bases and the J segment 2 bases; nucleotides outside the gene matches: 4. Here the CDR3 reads CASSDMTGPGNTIYF. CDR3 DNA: TGTGCCAGCAGTGATATGACAGGGCCTGGAAACACCATATATTTT.

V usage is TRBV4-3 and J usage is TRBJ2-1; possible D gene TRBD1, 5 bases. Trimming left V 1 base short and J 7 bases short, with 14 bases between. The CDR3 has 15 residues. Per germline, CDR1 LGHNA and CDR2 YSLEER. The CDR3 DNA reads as TGCGCCAGCAGCCAAGGGCAGGGAATAGAAAATGAGCAGTTCTTC. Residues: CASSQGQGIENEQFF.

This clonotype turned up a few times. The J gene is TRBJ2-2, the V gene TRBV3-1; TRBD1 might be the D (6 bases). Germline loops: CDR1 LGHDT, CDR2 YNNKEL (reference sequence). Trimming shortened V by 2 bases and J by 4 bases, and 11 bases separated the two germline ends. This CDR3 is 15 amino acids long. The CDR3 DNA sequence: TGTGCCAGCAGCCAACCTACAGGGTTCACCGGGGAGCTGTTTTTT. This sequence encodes CASSQPTGFTGELFF.

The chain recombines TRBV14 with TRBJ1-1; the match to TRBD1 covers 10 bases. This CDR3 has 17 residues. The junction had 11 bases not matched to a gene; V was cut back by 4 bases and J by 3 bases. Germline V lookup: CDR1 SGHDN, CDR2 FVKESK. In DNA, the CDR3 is TGTGCCAGCAGCCCCCGGGGACAGGGGATTTCGGACACTGAAGCTTTCTTT. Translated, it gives CASSPRGQGISDTEAFF.

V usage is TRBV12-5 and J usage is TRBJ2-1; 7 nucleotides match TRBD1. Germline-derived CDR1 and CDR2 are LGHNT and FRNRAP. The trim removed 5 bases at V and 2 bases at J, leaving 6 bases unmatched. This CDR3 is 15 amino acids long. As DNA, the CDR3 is TGTGCTAGTGGTACATCGGGACAGCCCTACAATGAGCAGTTCTTC. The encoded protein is CASGTSGQPYNEQFF.

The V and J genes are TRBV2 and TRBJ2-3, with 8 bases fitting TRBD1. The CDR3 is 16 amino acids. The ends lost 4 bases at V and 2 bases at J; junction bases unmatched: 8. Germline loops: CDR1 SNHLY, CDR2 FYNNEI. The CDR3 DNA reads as TGTGCCAGCAGTGTAACGGAGACAGGGGACACAGATACGCAGTATTTT. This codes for CASSVTETGDTDTQYF.

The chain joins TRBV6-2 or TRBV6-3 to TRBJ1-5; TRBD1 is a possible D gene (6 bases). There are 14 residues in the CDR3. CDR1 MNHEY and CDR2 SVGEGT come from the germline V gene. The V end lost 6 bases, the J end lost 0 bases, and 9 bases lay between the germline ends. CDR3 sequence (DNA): TGTGCCAGCAGCGACAGGAGTAGCAATCAGCCCCAGCATTTT. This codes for CASSDRSSNQPQHF.

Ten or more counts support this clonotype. CDR3 in amino acids: CASSLATGGVGYGYTF. CDR3 sequence (DNA): TGTGCCAGCAGTTTAGCAACAGGGGGCGTTGGCTATGGCTACACCTTC. The rearrangement links TRBV12-3 or TRBV12-4 to TRBJ1-2; 9 bases line up with TRBD1. The CDR3 runs 16 residues. Losses at the gene ends were 0 bases for V and 4 bases for J; bases not matched to a gene: 6.

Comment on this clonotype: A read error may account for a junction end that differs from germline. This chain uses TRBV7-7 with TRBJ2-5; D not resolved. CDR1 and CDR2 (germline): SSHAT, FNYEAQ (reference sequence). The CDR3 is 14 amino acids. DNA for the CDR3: TGTGCTAGCAGCCCAAACGTAAACCAAGAGACCCAGTACTTC. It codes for CASSPNVNQETQYF.

CDR3 region: CASSLLGLVESYNEQFF. The CDR3 DNA is TGTGCCAGCAGTTTATTGGGGCTAGTGGAGTCCTACAATGAGCAGTTCTTC. V and J are TRBV27 and TRBJ2-1; D perhaps matches TRBD1 (5 bases). This CDR3 spans 17 amino acids. In germline, CDR1 is MNHEY, CDR2 SMNVEV (reference sequence). The ends were cut back, 1 base at V and 1 base at J, with 14 bases in the middle.